This T cell receptor beta chain originates from a study of blood T cell repertoires in COVID-19. For the study at large: Acute-phase and convalescent COVID-19 samples originated in the United States, Italy and Spain.

This clone is a singleton in its sample. Source study methods: How many nucleated cells were present was estimated from reference gene primer amplification. Libraries were prepared by immunoSEQ multiplex PCR; TCRdb keeps only in-frame clonotypes and omits some of them. Clonal size and the V and J genes are those of that table, whereas D and trimming came from the DNA. The sample records 250,000 or so clones, roughly four fifths being singletons. The CDR3 runs 16 residues. Germline V gene lookup returns CDR1 LNHDA and CDR2 SQIVND (reference sequence). The J segment lost 5 bases and the V segment lost 5 bases, leaving 13 bases of the junction unmatched.

The material sequenced was PBMCs or T cells enriched from blood (not recorded which). The source is a woman in her forties who had been exposed to COVID-19. The chain is built from TRBV19 and TRBJ1-2; 8 bases are shared with TRBD1. CDR3 sequence reads: CASSVGGTGLLYGYTF. Written as DNA, the CDR3 is TGTGCCAGTAGTGTAGGAGGGACAGGACTTCTGTATGGCTACACCTTC.